This T cell receptor beta chain is from a study of T cell changes during pregnancy in multiple sclerosis. Assay: immunoSEQ multiplex PCR; the TCRdb copy retains only in-frame clones and omits some. The data show roughly 38,000 clones, about 90% seen once. The CDR3 has 14 amino acids. Germline CDR1 reads GTSNPN; CDR2 reads SVGIG (reference sequence). Trimming at V came to 4 bases and at J to 4 bases, leaving 9 bases not matched to a gene. The TCR was taken from a female donor with multiple sclerosis, enrolled in a pregnancy study. Sequencing was performed on CD8+ T cells from peripheral blood mononuclear cells, taken in the first trimester of pregnancy. The chain joins TRBV30 to TRBJ2-7; 8 bases are a match to TRBD2. CDR3 amino acids: CAWMVAGPGYEQYF. CDR3 nucleotide sequence: TGTGCCTGGATGGTAGCGGGGCCCGGGTACGAGCAGTACTTC. The full variable domain, in which reference TRBV30 and TRBJ2-7 provide the parts outside the CDR3, is SQTIHQWPATLVQPVGSPLSLECTVEGTSNPNLYWYRQAAGRGLQLLFYSVGIGQISSEVPQNLSASRPQDRQFILSSKKLLLSDSGFYLCAWMVAGPGYEQYFGPGTRLTVT.